What follows are 11 T cell receptor beta chains derived from one specimen sequenced in a study of cytomegalovirus exposure and HLA in healthy donors. The PCR made use of 60 Vbeta and 13 Jbeta primers. TCRdb's copy holds only in-frame clones and misses some; the assay was immunoSEQ multiplex PCR. There are 150,000 to 200,000 clones in the sample; 83% occur only once, and 3.5% to 5% lies in the top ten. The sample consisted of PBMCs. These receptors originate from a man aged 45-65 years in good health and CMV-seropositive.

The chain combines TRBV28 with TRBJ1-3, with TRBD1 identical over 8 bases. The germline V gene has CDR1 MDHEN and CDR2 SYDVKM. Trimming cost V 5 bases and J 5 bases; bases outside gene matches: 8. The CDR3 spans 15 residues. The CDR3 spells CASSTGQGNRNTIYF. The CDR3, as DNA: TGTGCCAGCAGTACAGGACAGGGAAACCGAAACACCATATATTTT.

The genes are TRBV11-2 and TRBJ2-1, with 9 positions matching TRBD1. CDR3 length: 17 amino acids. V trimming: 1 base; J trimming: 5 bases; junction bases outside the gene matches: 9. From germline, CDR1 is SGHAT and CDR2 FQNNGV. The CDR3 DNA reads TGTGCCAGCAGCTTAGTATTTCGGACAGGGGACGACAATGAGCAGTTCTTC. It encodes CASSLVFRTGDDNEQFF.

This clone was detected a few times. The chain recombines TRBV11-2 with TRBJ2-1; 8 nucleotides agree with TRBD2. Germline V gene lookup returns CDR1 SGHAT and CDR2 FQNNGV. The trim removed 1 base at V and 4 bases at J, leaving 6 bases unmatched. There are 16 residues in the CDR3. Here the CDR3 reads CASSLVAGGWYNEQFF. The CDR3 DNA reads TGTGCCAGCAGCTTAGTGGCGGGAGGATGGTACAATGAGCAGTTCTTC.

The chain has TRBV5-1 and TRBJ2-7, with TRBD1 matching over 10 bases. This CDR3 spans 15 amino acids. V was pared by 4 bases and J by 1 base, with 5 bases of the junction left unmatched. Germline values: CDR1 SGHRS, CDR2 YFSETQ. The CDR3 protein is CASSEGQGWSYEQYF. For the CDR3, the DNA is TGCGCCAGCAGCGAGGGACAGGGGTGGTCCTACGAGCAGTACTTC.

The chain links TRBV28 to TRBJ2-7; TRBD2 aligns across 9 bases. The CDR3 contains 14 residues. With 3 bases clipped from V and 5 bases from J, the junction kept 5 bases outside the gene matches. CDR1 is MDHEN and CDR2 is SYDVKM in the germline V gene. The CDR3 region is CASSLSGRRDEQYF. The DNA for the CDR3 is TGTGCCAGCAGTTTGAGCGGGAGGCGCGACGAGCAGTACTTC.

The chain employs TRBV19 and TRBJ2-7; 7 bases match TRBD2. This CDR3 contains 13 residues. V shed 8 bases, J shed 3 bases, and the junction held 7 bases outside the gene matches. The germline CDR1 and CDR2 sequences are LNHDA and SQIVND (reference sequence). The CDR3: CASSASGDYEQYF. Written as DNA, the CDR3 is TGTGCCAGTTCAGCTAGCGGAGACTACGAGCAGTACTTC.

The V and J genes are TRBV21-1 and TRBJ2-7; TRBD1, as called in the table, went unchecked against the DNA. TRBV21-1 is recorded as a pseudogene. CDR3 length equals 12 residues. The CDR3 DNA reads TGTGCCAGCGCCGACAGGGTTTCGGAGCAGTACTTC. It codes for CASADRVSEQYF.

The sample holds one count of this clone. This chain connects TRBV7-2 to TRBJ2-7; D is possibly TRBD1 (5 bases). The ends were cut back, 1 base at V and 5 bases at J, with 15 bases in the middle. Germline V gene lookup returns CDR1 SGHTA and CDR2 FQGNSA. The CDR3 loop spans 15 amino acids. CDR3 protein: CASSLESGPFHEQYF. CDR3 coding DNA: TGTGCCAGCAGCTTAGAGTCAGGGCCCTTCCACGAGCAGTACTTC.

The rearrangement links TRBV30 to TRBJ1-5; D is undetermined. V gave up 4 bases and J gave up 0 bases, with 10 bases separating them. Germline V gives CDR1 GTSNPN, CDR2 SVGIG (reference sequence). This CDR3 is built from 14 residues. The CDR3 nucleotides read TGTGCCTGGAAATCGGGTTATAGCAATCAGCCCCAGCATTTT. This translates into CAWKSGYSNQPQHF.

This rearrangement joins TRBV5-5 to TRBJ2-5; tentatively, D is TRBD2 (6 bases). Trimming took 0 bases from V and 4 from J, leaving 10 bases between them. Germline CDR1 and CDR2: SGHKS and YYEKEE (reference sequence). The CDR3 runs 14 residues. The CDR3 region is CASSLAVGGETQYF. The CDR3 DNA reads as TGTGCCAGCAGCTTGGCGGTGGGGGGAGAGACCCAGTACTTC.

The J gene is TRBJ2-6, the V gene TRBV28; tentative D call: TRBD1 (6 bases). The germline V gene has CDR1 MDHEN and CDR2 SYDVKM. Trimming left V 4 bases short and J 0 bases short, with 10 bases between. CDR3 size: 16 residues. The CDR3: CASSSTGTSGANVLTF. In nucleotides, the CDR3 is TGTGCCAGCAGTTCCACAGGGACCTCTGGGGCCAACGTCCTGACTTTC.